Shown below are 13 T cell receptor beta chains from a single sample sequenced in a study of shared T cell receptors in the human thymus. This table comes from immunoSEQ multiplex PCR, and its TCRdb copy is limited to in-frame clones, with some not included. The top ten hold over 0.008% of the sample, which has fewer than 700,000 clones, roughly 88% seen once. These sequences were also reported in another study, on human thymus T cells.

Sequencing used thymocytes. The receptors were gathered from a boy in the first two years of life with a congenital heart defect.

This clone has only one observation. This rearrangement joins TRBV18 to TRBJ1-1; 8 nucleotides line up with TRBD1. The CDR3 length is 13 residues. V shed 9 bases, J shed 4 bases, and the junction held 7 bases outside the gene matches. CDR1 KGHSH and CDR2 LQKENI come from the germline V gene. The CDR3: CASTQGAGTEAFF. The CDR3 DNA reads TGTGCCAGTACTCAGGGGGCTGGCACTGAAGCTTTCTTT.

This sequence joins TRBV25-1 and TRBJ2-7; 9 nucleotides agree with TRBD2. The length of the CDR3 is 16 residues. V was pared by 4 bases and J by 2 bases, with 9 bases of the junction left unmatched. The germline gives CDR1 MGHDK, CDR2 SYGVNS. This CDR3 is CASSGVWRGGPYEQYF. CDR3 DNA sequence: TGTGCCAGCAGTGGGGTTTGGCGGGGGGGACCCTACGAGCAGTACTTC.

The CDR3 protein is CANPKKGRGANVLTF. CDR3 nucleotide sequence: TGTGCCAACCCGAAAAAGGGGCGGGGGGCCAACGTCCTGACTTTC. This chain connects TRBV6-4 to TRBJ2-6; D is possibly TRBD1 (5 bases). Germline CDR1 MRHNA, CDR2 SNTAGT. Trimming cost V 10 bases and J 4 bases, with 17 bases left between them. The CDR3 is 15 residues long.

The chain links TRBV4-1 to TRBJ2-7; 14 bases match TRBD2. CDR3 length: 17 amino acids. Germline lookup yields CDR1 MGHRA and CDR2 YSYEKL. The V segment lost 4 bases and the J segment 4 bases; nucleotides outside the gene matches: 9. The CDR3 DNA reads as TGCGCCAGCAGCCCGGGACTAGCGGGGGCGGCCGGGTACGAGCAGTACTTC. Encoded protein: CASSPGLAGAAGYEQYF.

This clone came up once. The chain links TRBV9 to TRBJ1-3; 11 bases fit TRBD1. Germline V CDR1 and CDR2: SGDLS, YYNGEE. V gave up 0 bases and J gave up 3 bases; unmatched junction bases: 5. The CDR3 consists of 17 residues. Here the CDR3 DNA reads TGTGCCAGCAGCGTAGGAAGGGGACAGGGGGTTGGAAACACCATATATTTT. Residues: CASSVGRGQGVGNTIYF.

J is TRBJ1-3 and V is TRBV4-1; D remains ambiguous. The germline V and J ends were trimmed by 0 bases and 0 bases, with 12 bases remaining between them. This CDR3 is built from 17 residues. The germline V gene encodes CDR1 MGHRA and CDR2 YSYEKL. The CDR3 region is CASSQDTHGPSGNTIYF. CDR3 bases: TGCGCCAGCAGCCAAGATACCCACGGTCCCTCTGGAAACACCATATATTTT.

V is TRBV4-2 and J is TRBJ2-1; 7 nucleotides match TRBD2. The CDR3 loop spans 17 amino acids. Germline values: CDR1 LGHNA, CDR2 YNFKEQ. V dropped 1 base and J dropped 2; count of bases not matched to a gene: 8. The CDR3 protein is CASSQVEPTSAYNEQFF. DNA for the CDR3: TGTGCCAGCAGCCAAGTCGAACCCACTAGCGCCTACAATGAGCAGTTCTTC.

The chain combines TRBV7-2 with TRBJ1-2, with D possibly matching TRBD1 (5 bases). The CDR3 loop spans 17 amino acids. CDR1 and CDR2 from the germline V gene are SGHTA and FQGNSA. Trimming pared 4 bases from V and 2 bases from J, leaving 20 bases between. The CDR3 region has the DNA TGTGCCAGCAGCTCTGGGGCGGGGAGACTGAAAAACTATGGCTACACCTTC. It translates to CASSSGAGRLKNYGYTF.

This clone was observed once. The chain couples TRBV27 to TRBJ2-7; maybe TRBD2 (6 bases). CDR3 length: 19 amino acids. CDR1 and CDR2 from the germline V gene are MNHEY and SMNVEV (reference sequence). Trimming took 1 base from V and 7 from J, leaving 29 bases between them. The CDR3 reads CASSLLPSRRLGAMGEQYF. In DNA form, the CDR3 reads TGTGCCAGCAGTTTATTACCATCCCGGCGACTAGGCGCCATGGGGGAGCAGTACTTC.

With respect to this clone: The junction departs from the called germline gene at one end, perhaps through a read error. The chain has TRBV2 and TRBJ1-1; 8 nucleotides align to TRBD1. CDR1 is SNHLY, CDR2 FYNNEI, per germline. The CDR3 sequence is 9 residues long. DNA of the CDR3: TGTGCCAGCAGTCCACAGGGGGGCTTT. This encodes CASSPQGGF. Combining the CDR3 with reference TRBV2 and TRBJ1-1 gives the whole variable domain EPEVTQTPSHQVTQMGQEVILRCVPISNHLYFYWYRQILGQKVEFLVSFYNNEISEKSEIFDDQFSVERPDGSNFTLKIRSTKLEDSAMYFCASSPQGGFGQGTRLTVV.

This clone was seen once. The rearrangement links TRBV27 to TRBJ1-2, with D possibly TRBD1 on 5 matching bases. Per the germline V gene, CDR1 is MNHEY and CDR2 is SMNVEV (reference sequence). Trimming left V 3 bases short and J 1 base short, with 18 bases between. The CDR3 has 17 amino acids. The CDR3 sequence: CASSLSLPTASNYGYTF. In DNA, the CDR3 is TGTGCCAGCAGTTTGTCACTCCCGACAGCCAGTAACTATGGCTACACCTTC.

The V gene is TRBV18, the J gene TRBJ2-5; 8 bases map to TRBD2. The CDR3 runs 16 residues. V was clipped by 2 bases and J by 6 bases; unmatched bases: 11. In germline, CDR1 is KGHSH, CDR2 LQKENI. The DNA for the CDR3 is TGTGCCAGCTCACCAAAAGCGGGAGAAGAGATTAAGACCCAGTACTTC. Protein sequence: CASSPKAGEEIKTQYF.

V is TRBV7-9 and J is TRBJ2-5; 8 positions agree with TRBD1. Germline CDR1 and CDR2: SEHNR and FQNEAQ (reference sequence). The CDR3 runs to 16 residues. V lost 3 bases to trimming and J lost 5 bases; unmatched junction nucleotides: 11. This CDR3 reads CASSFRQGAFRETQYF. In nucleotides, the CDR3 is TGTGCCAGCAGCTTTAGGCAGGGGGCGTTTCGGGAGACCCAGTACTTC.